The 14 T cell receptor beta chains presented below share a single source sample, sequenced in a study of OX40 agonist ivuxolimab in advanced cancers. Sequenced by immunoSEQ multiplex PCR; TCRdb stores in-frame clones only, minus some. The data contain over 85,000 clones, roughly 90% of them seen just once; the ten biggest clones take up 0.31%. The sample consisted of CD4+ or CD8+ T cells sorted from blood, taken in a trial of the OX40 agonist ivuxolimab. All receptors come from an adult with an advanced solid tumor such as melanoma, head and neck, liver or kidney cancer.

The CDR3 DNA is TGTGCCAGCAGCGCGGACAGGGGATCCTACAATGAGCAGTTCTTC. Its protein product is CASSADRGSYNEQFF. The V call is TRBV9, the J call TRBJ2-1, with 9 bases aligning to TRBD1. Germline-derived CDR1 and CDR2 are SGDLS and YYNGEE. With 3 bases clipped from V and 1 base from J, the junction kept 2 bases outside the gene matches. The length of the CDR3 is 15 residues.

The chain's CDR3 is CASSPRTGMNTEAFF. For the CDR3, the DNA is TGTGCCAGTAGTCCCCGGACAGGGATGAACACTGAAGCTTTCTTT. The chain employs TRBV19 and TRBJ1-1; 8 bases match TRBD1. The CDR3 has 15 amino acids. Germline trimming cut 5 bases from V and 0 bases from J; bases unmatched to any gene: 5. Germline V lookup: CDR1 LNHDA, CDR2 SQIVND (reference sequence).

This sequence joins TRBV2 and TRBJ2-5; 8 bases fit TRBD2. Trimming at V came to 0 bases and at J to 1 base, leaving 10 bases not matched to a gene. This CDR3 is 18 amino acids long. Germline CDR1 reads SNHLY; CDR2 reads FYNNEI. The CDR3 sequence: CASSEARGLAQSQETQYF. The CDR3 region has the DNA TGTGCCAGCAGTGAAGCACGAGGACTAGCCCAATCCCAAGAGACCCAGTACTTC. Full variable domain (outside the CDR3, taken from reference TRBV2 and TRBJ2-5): EPEVTQTPSHQVTQMGQEVILRCVPISNHLYFYWYRQILGQKVEFLVSFYNNEISEKSEIFDDQFSVERPDGSNFTLKIRSTKLEDSAMYFCASSEARGLAQSQETQYFGPGTRLLVL.

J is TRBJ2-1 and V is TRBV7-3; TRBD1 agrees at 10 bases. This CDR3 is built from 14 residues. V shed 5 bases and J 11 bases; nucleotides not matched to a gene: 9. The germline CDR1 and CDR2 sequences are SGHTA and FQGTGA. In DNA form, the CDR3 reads TGTGCCAGCAGCCTCCAGACAGGGGGCGCCCAGCAGTTCTTC. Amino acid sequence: CASSLQTGGAQQFF.

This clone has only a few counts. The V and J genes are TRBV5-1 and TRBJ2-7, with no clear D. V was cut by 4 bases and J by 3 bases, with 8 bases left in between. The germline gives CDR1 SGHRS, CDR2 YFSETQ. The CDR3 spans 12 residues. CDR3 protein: CASSPDGYEQYF. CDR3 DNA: TGCGCCAGCAGCCCGGACGGCTACGAGCAGTACTTC. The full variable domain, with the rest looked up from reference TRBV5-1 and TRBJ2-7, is KAGVTQTPRYLIKTRGQQVTLSCSPISGHRSVSWYQQTPGQGLQFLFEYFSETQRNKGNFPGRFSGRQFSNSRSEMNVSTLELGDSALYLCASSPDGYEQYFGPGTRLTVT.

CDR3 sequence reads: CASSRGRPQETQYF. CDR3 bases: TGCGCCAGCAGCCGAGGACGGCCCCAAGAGACCCAGTACTTC. J is TRBJ2-5 and V is TRBV5-1, with D unresolved. Germline V gene data show CDR1 as SGHRS and CDR2 as YFSETQ. There are 14 residues in the CDR3. The ends were cut back, 4 bases at V and 1 base at J, with 11 bases in the middle.

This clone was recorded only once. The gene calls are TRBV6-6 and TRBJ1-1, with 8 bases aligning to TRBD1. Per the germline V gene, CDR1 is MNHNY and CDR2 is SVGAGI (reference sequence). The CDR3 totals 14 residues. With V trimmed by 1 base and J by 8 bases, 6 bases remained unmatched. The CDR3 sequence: CASSYFPQGAEAFF. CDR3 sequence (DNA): TGTGCCAGCAGTTACTTTCCCCAGGGGGCAGAAGCTTTCTTT.

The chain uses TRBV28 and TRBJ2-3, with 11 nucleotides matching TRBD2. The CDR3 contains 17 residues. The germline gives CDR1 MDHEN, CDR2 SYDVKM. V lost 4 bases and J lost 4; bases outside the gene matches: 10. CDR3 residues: CASSSALLAGVPDTQYF. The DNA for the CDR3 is TGTGCCAGCAGTTCCGCCTTACTAGCGGGAGTCCCAGATACGCAGTATTTT.

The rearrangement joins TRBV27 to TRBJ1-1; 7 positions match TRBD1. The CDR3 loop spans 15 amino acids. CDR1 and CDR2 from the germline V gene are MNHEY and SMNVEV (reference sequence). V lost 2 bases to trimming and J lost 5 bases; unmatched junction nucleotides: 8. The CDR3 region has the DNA TGTGCCAGCAGTTTAAACCAGGGGGTGTCTACTGAAGCTTTCTTT. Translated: CASSLNQGVSTEAFF.

In DNA form, the CDR3 reads TGTGCCAGCAACCAAGCGGGAGGCTCCTACGAGCAGTACTTC. It yields the protein CASNQAGGSYEQYF. This chain links TRBV11-2 with TRBJ2-7, with 9 bases lining up with TRBD2. Germline-derived CDR1 and CDR2 are SGHAT and FQNNGV. This CDR3 contains 14 residues. Germline trimming cut 7 bases from V and 0 bases from J; bases unmatched to any gene: 4. The complete variable domain, with remaining parts taken from reference TRBV11-2 and TRBJ2-7, reads EAGVAQSPRYKIIEKRQSVAFWCNPISGHATLYWYQQILGQGPKLLIQFQNNGVVDDSQLPKDRFSAERLKGVDSTLKIQPAKLEDSAVYLCASNQAGGSYEQYFGPGTRLTVT.

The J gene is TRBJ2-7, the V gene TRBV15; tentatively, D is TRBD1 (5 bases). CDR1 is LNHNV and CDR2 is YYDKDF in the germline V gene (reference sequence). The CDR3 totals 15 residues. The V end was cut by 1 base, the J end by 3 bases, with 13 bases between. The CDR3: CATSRGQAGNYEQYF. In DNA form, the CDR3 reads TGTGCCACCAGCAGAGGTCAGGCAGGGAACTACGAGCAGTACTTC.

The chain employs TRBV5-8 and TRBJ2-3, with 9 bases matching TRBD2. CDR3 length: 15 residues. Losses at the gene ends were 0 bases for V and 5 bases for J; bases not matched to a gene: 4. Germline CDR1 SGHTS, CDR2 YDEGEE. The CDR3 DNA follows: TGTGCCAGCAGCTTGGAACTAGCGGGTTTAGATACGCAGTATTTT. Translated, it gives CASSLELAGLDTQYF. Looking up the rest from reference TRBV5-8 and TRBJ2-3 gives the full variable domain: EAGVTQSPTHLIKTRGQQATLRCSPISGHTSVYWYQQALGLGLQFLLWYDEGEERNRGNFPPRFSGRQFPNYSSELNVNALELEDSALYLCASSLELAGLDTQYFGPGTRLTVL.

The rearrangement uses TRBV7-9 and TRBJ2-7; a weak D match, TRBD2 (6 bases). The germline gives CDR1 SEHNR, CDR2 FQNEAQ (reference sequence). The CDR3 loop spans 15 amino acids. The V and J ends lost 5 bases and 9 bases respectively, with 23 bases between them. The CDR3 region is CASSPAGLRDGGQYF. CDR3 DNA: TGTGCCAGCAGCCCTGCGGGACTGAGGGATGGCGGGCAGTACTTC.

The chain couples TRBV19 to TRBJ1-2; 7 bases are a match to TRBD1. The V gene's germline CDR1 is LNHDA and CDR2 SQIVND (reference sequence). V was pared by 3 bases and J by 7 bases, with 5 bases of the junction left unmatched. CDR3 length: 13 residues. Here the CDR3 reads CASSITGDSGYTF. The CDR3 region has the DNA TGTGCCAGTAGTATTACAGGGGATTCTGGCTACACCTTC.